This T cell receptor (beta chain) is drawn from a study of shared clonotypes between healthy human individuals. Only CD45RO-negative cells positively selected for CCR7 counted as naive CD8 cells, so terminally differentiated effector memory CD45RA+ cells were excluded. Assay used: immunoSEQ multiplex PCR; TCRdb lists only in-frame clones, some missing. The sample lists about 820,000 clones, approximately 92% seen once, with 24% in the top ten. This CDR3 has 15 amino acids. Germline V gene lookup returns CDR1 SGHRS and CDR2 YFSETQ. V was cut by 5 bases and J by 5 bases, with 16 bases left in between. The clonotype originates from a man under 40 in good health. The chain carries TRBV5-1 and TRBJ2-2; tentative D call: TRBD2 (6 bases). The specimen sequenced was naive CD8+ T cells sorted from blood. CDR3 loop: CASRDLEGGTGELFF. Here the CDR3 DNA reads TGCGCCAGCAGAGATTTGGAGGGAGGAACCGGGGAGCTGTTTTTT.